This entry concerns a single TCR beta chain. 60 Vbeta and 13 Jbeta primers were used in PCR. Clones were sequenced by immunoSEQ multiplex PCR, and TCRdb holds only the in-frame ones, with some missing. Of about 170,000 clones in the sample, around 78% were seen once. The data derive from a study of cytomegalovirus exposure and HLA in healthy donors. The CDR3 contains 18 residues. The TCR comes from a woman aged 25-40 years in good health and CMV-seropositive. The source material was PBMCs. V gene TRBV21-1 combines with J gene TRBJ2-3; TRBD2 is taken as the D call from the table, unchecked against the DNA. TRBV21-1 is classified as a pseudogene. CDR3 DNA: TGTGCCAGCAGCAGTCAGCGGTCTAGCGGGGGGGCCCCAGATACGCAGTATTTT. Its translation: CASSSQRSSGGAPDTQYF.